This entry lists 22 T cell receptor beta chains sequenced from one sample in a study of blood T cell repertoires in COVID-19. Assay used: immunoSEQ multiplex PCR; TCRdb lists only in-frame clones, some missing. The table includes a few hundred thousand clones, approximately 86% detected once. Input material: peripheral blood. The source is a woman aged 45-65 years who had recovered from COVID-19.

J is TRBJ1-5 and V is TRBV12-3 or TRBV12-4; TRBD1 matches 8 bases. Trimming at V came to 4 bases and at J to 12 bases, leaving 5 bases not matched to a gene. This CDR3 is 12 amino acids long. The CDR3 DNA reads as TGTGCCAGCAGTTCCTTCGACAGGGGCCAGCATTTT. Its protein is CASSSFDRGQHF.

The V call is TRBV9, the J call TRBJ2-3; D perhaps matches TRBD2 (5 bases). The CDR3 sequence is 14 residues long. Germline V lookup: CDR1 SGDLS, CDR2 YYNGEE. V was clipped by 0 bases and J by 5 bases, with 10 bases between them. The CDR3 here is CASSVAPGKDTQYF. The CDR3 DNA reads TGTGCCAGCAGCGTAGCTCCGGGGAAAGATACGCAGTATTTT.

The J gene is TRBJ1-3, the V gene TRBV6-5; possible D gene TRBD1, 5 bases. V lost 7 bases and J lost 0, with 7 bases in between. The germline V gene has CDR1 MNHEY and CDR2 SVGAGI. The CDR3 has 13 residues. CDR3 DNA sequence: TGTGCCAGCACAGGGAACTCTGGAAACACCATATATTTT. Protein sequence: CASTGNSGNTIYF.

This chain's CDR3 is CASSILPRGTEAFF. CDR3 DNA sequence: TGTGCCAGCAGCATACTCCCACGGGGGACTGAAGCTTTCTTT. The rearrangement links TRBV5-4 to TRBJ1-1, with D possibly TRBD1 on 5 matching bases. This CDR3 comprises 14 residues. Germline assignment: CDR1 SGHNT and CDR2 YYREEE (reference sequence). V lost 4 bases to trimming and J lost 5 bases, with 15 bases between them.

This sequence joins TRBV5-1 and TRBJ2-7, with a tentative D call TRBD1 (6 bases). V lost 1 base to trimming and J lost 7 bases, with 15 bases between them. This CDR3 contains 14 residues. Germline CDR1 SGHRS, CDR2 YFSETQ. CDR3 amino acids: CASSLPTGLGEQYF. CDR3 nucleotide sequence: TGCGCCAGCAGCTTGCCCACAGGGTTGGGAGAGCAGTACTTC.

The V gene is TRBV30, the J gene TRBJ2-5; D unresolved. Germline V gene data show CDR1 as GTSNPN and CDR2 as SVGIG (reference sequence). CDR3 length equals 13 residues. V was trimmed by 0 bases and J by 2 bases, leaving 7 bases between them. The chain's CDR3 is CAWSVLIQETQYF. The CDR3 nucleotides are TGTGCCTGGAGTGTACTTATACAAGAGACCCAGTACTTC.

The chain couples TRBV7-8 to TRBJ1-6; TRBD1 agrees at 7 bases. Germline CDR1 reads SGHVS; CDR2 reads FQNEAQ. The CDR3 spans 14 residues. V was clipped by 1 base and J by 9 bases; unmatched bases: 3. CDR3 coding DNA: TGTGCCAGCAGCTTAGAAGGGGGCGGTTCACCCCTCCACTTT. It encodes CASSLEGGGSPLHF.

The chain combines TRBV18 with TRBJ2-3; no clear D gene. The CDR3 has 13 amino acids. V dropped 1 base and J dropped 3 bases, with 5 bases sitting between them. CDR1 KGHSH and CDR2 LQKENI come from the germline V gene. CDR3 sequence reads: CASSPRRTDTQYF. CDR3 DNA: TGTGCCAGCTCACCACGGAGAACAGATACGCAGTATTTT.

This clone was recorded once. The V and J genes are TRBV30 and TRBJ1-6; D is possibly TRBD1 (6 bases). The CDR3 totals 17 residues. The germline gives CDR1 GTSNPN, CDR2 SVGIG (reference sequence). V lost 3 bases and J lost 3, with 18 bases in between. The CDR3 DNA follows: TGTGCCTGGAGGCAGAGGTCAGGGACAAGCTATAATTCACCCCTCCACTTT. Amino acid sequence: CAWRQRSGTSYNSPLHF.

This rearrangement joins TRBV10-2 to TRBJ2-7; D unresolved. This CDR3 comprises 14 residues. Germline V gene data show CDR1 as WSHSY and CDR2 as SAAADI. V was cut by 6 bases and J by 2 bases, with 14 bases left in between. CDR3 residues: CASSPLRLPYEQYF. The CDR3 DNA follows: TGCGCCAGCAGCCCTCTTCGACTCCCCTACGAGCAGTACTTC.

The chain links TRBV9 to TRBJ2-2; TRBD2 aligns across 12 bases. Trimming took 3 bases from V and 6 from J; bases not matched to a gene: 6. This CDR3 comprises 16 residues. Germline V CDR1 and CDR2: SGDLS, YYNGEE. CDR3 amino acids: CASSATSGSTAGELFF. The CDR3 DNA sequence: TGTGCCAGCAGCGCGACTAGCGGGAGTACCGCCGGGGAGCTGTTTTTT. Full variable domain (rest looked up from reference TRBV9 and TRBJ2-2): DSGVTQTPKHLITATGQRVTLRCSPRSGDLSVYWYQQSLDQGLQFLIQYYNGEERAKGNILERFSAQQFPDLHSELNLSSLELGDSALYFCASSATSGSTAGELFFGEGSRLTVL.

This clone has a single count. The rearrangement links TRBV18 to TRBJ2-1; D not resolved. Trimming took off 2 bases at V and 4 bases at J, with 15 bases between the two ends. There are 16 residues in the CDR3. Looked up from germline, CDR1 is KGHSH and CDR2 is LQKENI. The CDR3: CASSPFSGSRYNEQFF. The CDR3 coding sequence is TGTGCCAGCTCACCATTCTCCGGTTCGCGATACAATGAGCAGTTCTTC.

This clone was seen just once. The genes are TRBV7-2 and TRBJ2-4, with TRBD1 as a possible D gene (6 bases). Deletions cut 3 bases from V and 0 bases from J, with 18 bases between. In germline, CDR1 is SGHTA, CDR2 FQGNSA. The CDR3 sequence is 18 residues long. Here the CDR3 DNA reads TGTGCCAGCAGCTTCCAAAGGACAGTGCAGCTAGCCAAAAACATTCAGTACTTC. Its translation is CASSFQRTVQLAKNIQYF.

The chain has TRBV9 and TRBJ2-1, with 14 bases that match TRBD2. Trimming at V came to 3 bases and at J to 7 bases, leaving 3 bases not matched to a gene. This CDR3 has 15 residues. Germline V CDR1 and CDR2: SGDLS, YYNGEE. CDR3 DNA sequence: TGTGCCAGCAGCGCCGGGACTAGCGGGAGAAATGAGCAGTTCTTC. Its protein product is CASSAGTSGRNEQFF.

The gene calls are TRBV7-2 and TRBJ2-5; possible D gene TRBD1, 5 bases. Germline CDR1 SGHTA, CDR2 FQGNSA. The CDR3 length is 13 residues. Trimming took 7 bases from V and 5 from J, leaving 14 bases between them. The CDR3 here is CASKRRGPETQYF. CDR3 in DNA: TGTGCCAGCAAACGAAGGGGCCCGGAGACCCAGTACTTC.

J is TRBJ1-2 and V is TRBV4-3; perhaps TRBD1 as D (6 bases). The V end was cut by 4 bases, the J end by 0 bases, with 15 bases between. This CDR3 has 16 amino acids. Germline assignment: CDR1 LGHNA and CDR2 YSLEER. The CDR3 protein is CASSPSGADTNYGYTF. CDR3 DNA: TGCGCCAGCAGCCCCTCAGGGGCGGACACTAACTATGGCTACACCTTC.

This chain connects TRBV3-1 (or the pseudogene TRBV3-2) to TRBJ1-1; tentatively, D is TRBD1 (5 bases). Trimming removed 2 bases from V and 4 bases from J, with 11 bases in between. The CDR3 covers 14 residues. Germline V lookup: CDR1 LGHDT, CDR2 YNNKEL (reference sequence). The CDR3 region is CASSQFGGGTEAFF. The DNA for the CDR3 is TGTGCCAGCAGCCAATTCGGGGGAGGCACTGAAGCTTTCTTT.

The CDR3 DNA reads TGTGCCAGCAGCACAGGGGTTTACACTGAAGCTTTCTTT. Its protein product is CASSTGVYTEAFF. The genes are TRBV7-2 and TRBJ1-1, with 7 nucleotides matching TRBD1. Germline V gives CDR1 SGHTA, CDR2 FQGNSA. The CDR3 length is 13 residues. V trimming: 5 bases; J trimming: 3 bases; junction bases outside the gene matches: 3.

The V and J genes are TRBV5-1 and TRBJ2-4; 7 bases fit TRBD2. Germline-derived CDR1 and CDR2 are SGHRS and YFSETQ. This CDR3 comprises 14 residues. V shed 0 bases and J 6 bases; nucleotides not matched to a gene: 3. Written as DNA, the CDR3 is TGCGCCAGCAGCTTGGCGGGGGGACCAAACATTCAGTACTTC. Translation: CASSLAGGPNIQYF.

The chain carries TRBV19 and TRBJ2-2; TRBD1 agrees at 10 bases. Germline CDR1 and CDR2: LNHDA and SQIVND (reference sequence). The CDR3 loop spans 15 amino acids. The V and J ends lost 9 bases and 5 bases, in that order; junction bases with no gene match: 9. CDR3 protein: CASSGQGERTGELFF. In nucleotides, the CDR3 is TGTGCCAGCTCCGGACAGGGGGAAAGGACCGGGGAGCTGTTTTTT.

The table lists this clone with a count of one. The chain has TRBV4-3 and TRBJ2-2; no clear D. Trimming cost V 1 base and J 3 bases, with 6 bases left between them. The length of the CDR3 is 14 residues. Germline loops: CDR1 LGHNA, CDR2 YSLEER. The CDR3 DNA reads as TGCGCCAGCAGCCAAGTTGGCTACACCGGGGAGCTGTTTTTT. This codes for CASSQVGYTGELFF.

This chain links TRBV5-5 with TRBJ1-1; 8 positions agree with TRBD1. Germline trimming cut 4 bases from V and 1 base from J; bases unmatched to any gene: 9. This CDR3 spans 16 amino acids. The germline gives CDR1 SGHKS, CDR2 YYEKEE (reference sequence). As DNA, the CDR3 is TGTGCCAGCAGCCCTGTGGGGACAGGAGGGAACACTGAAGCTTTCTTT. Translated: CASSPVGTGGNTEAFF.